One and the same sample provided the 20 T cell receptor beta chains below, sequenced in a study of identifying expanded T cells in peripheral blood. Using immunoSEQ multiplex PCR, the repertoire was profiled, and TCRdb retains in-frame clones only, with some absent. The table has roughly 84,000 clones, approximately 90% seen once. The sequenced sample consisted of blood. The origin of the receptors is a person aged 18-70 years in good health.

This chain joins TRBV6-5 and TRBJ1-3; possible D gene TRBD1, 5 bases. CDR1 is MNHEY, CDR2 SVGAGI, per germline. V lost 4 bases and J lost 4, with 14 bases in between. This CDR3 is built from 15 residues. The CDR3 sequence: CASSSEGLGGNTIYF. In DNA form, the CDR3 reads TGTGCCAGCAGTTCCGAGGGGTTAGGAGGAAACACCATATATTTT.

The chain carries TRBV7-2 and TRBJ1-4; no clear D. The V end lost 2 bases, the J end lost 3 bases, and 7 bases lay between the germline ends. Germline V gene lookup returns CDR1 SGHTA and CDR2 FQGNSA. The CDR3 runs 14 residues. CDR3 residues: CASSLNGANEKLFF. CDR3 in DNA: TGTGCCAGCAGCTTAAACGGGGCTAATGAAAAACTGTTTTTT.

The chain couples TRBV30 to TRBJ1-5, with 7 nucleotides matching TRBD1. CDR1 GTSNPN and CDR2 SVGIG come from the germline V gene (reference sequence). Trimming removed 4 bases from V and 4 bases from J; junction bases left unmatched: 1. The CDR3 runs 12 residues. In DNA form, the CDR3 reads TGTGCCTGGAACAGGGGAAATCAGCCCCAGCATTTT. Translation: CAWNRGNQPQHF.

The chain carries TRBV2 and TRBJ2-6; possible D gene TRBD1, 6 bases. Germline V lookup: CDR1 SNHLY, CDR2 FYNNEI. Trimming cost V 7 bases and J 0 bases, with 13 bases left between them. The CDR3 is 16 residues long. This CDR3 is CASTADSHSGANVLTF. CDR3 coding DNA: TGTGCCAGCACCGCGGACAGTCACTCTGGGGCCAACGTCCTGACTTTC.

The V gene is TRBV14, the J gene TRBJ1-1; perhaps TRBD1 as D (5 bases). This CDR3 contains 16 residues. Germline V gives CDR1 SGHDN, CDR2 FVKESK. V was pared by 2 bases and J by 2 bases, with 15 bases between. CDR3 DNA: TGTGCCAGCAGCCAAATAGGCTCGCAGGGTAACACTGAAGCTTTCTTT. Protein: CASSQIGSQGNTEAFF.

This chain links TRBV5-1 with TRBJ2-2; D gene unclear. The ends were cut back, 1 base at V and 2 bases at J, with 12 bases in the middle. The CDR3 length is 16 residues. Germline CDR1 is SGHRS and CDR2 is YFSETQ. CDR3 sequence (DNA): TGCGCCAGCAGCTTGCTTCCGGCAGACAACACCGGGGAGCTGTTTTTT. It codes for CASSLLPADNTGELFF.

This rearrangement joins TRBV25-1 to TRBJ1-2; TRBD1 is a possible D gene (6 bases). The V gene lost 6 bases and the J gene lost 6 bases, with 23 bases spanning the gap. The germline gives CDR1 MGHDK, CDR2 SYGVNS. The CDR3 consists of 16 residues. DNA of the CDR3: TGTGCCAGCAGGGCAGGGGTGGGGCAGGGAAGGGATGGCTACACCTTC. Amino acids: CASRAGVGQGRDGYTF.

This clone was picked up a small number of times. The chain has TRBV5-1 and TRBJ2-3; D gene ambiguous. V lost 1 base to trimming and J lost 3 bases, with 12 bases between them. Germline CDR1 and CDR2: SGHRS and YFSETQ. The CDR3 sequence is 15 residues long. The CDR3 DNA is TGCGCCAGCAGCTTGAATTCGGATTGGACAGATACGCAGTATTTT. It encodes CASSLNSDWTDTQYF.

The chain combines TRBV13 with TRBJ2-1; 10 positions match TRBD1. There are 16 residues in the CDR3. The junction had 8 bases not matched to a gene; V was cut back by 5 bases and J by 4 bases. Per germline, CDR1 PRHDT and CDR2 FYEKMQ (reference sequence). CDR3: CASSPLWDRGYNEQFF. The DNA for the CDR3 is TGTGCCAGCAGCCCCTTATGGGACAGGGGTTACAATGAGCAGTTCTTC. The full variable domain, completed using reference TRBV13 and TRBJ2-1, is AAGVIQSPRHLIKEKRETATLKCYPIPRHDTVYWYQQGPGQDPQFLISFYEKMQSDKGSIPDRFSAQQFSDYHSELNMSSLELGDSALYFCASSPLWDRGYNEQFFGPGTRLTVL.

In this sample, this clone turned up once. The DNA of the CDR3 is TGTGCCAGCAGCCAAAATTACCCAGGGGTAAATCAGCCCCAGCATTTT. It specifies CASSQNYPGVNQPQHF. The chain couples TRBV16 to TRBJ1-5; TRBD1 is a possible D gene (6 bases). Trimming removed 2 bases from V and 4 bases from J, with 15 bases in between. This CDR3 is built from 16 residues. The V gene's germline CDR1 is KGHSY and CDR2 FQNENV.

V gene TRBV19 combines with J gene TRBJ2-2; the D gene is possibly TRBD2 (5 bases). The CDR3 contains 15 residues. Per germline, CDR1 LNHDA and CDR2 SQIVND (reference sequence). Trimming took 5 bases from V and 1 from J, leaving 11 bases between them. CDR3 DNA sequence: TGTGCCAGTAGTCCTGACTACCTGAACACCGGGGAGCTGTTTTTT. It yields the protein CASSPDYLNTGELFF.

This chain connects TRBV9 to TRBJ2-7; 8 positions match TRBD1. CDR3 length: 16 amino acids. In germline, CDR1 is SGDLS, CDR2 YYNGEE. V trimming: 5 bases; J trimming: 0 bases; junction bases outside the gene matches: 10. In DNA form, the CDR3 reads TGTGCCAGCAGTCCCCACCCGGGACAGGACTCCTACGAGCAGTACTTC. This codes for CASSPHPGQDSYEQYF.

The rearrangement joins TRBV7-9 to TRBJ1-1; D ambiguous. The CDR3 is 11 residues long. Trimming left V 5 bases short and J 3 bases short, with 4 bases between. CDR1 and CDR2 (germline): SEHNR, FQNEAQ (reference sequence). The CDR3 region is CASSLHTEAFF. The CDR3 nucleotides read TGTGCCAGCAGCCTCCACACTGAAGCTTTCTTT.

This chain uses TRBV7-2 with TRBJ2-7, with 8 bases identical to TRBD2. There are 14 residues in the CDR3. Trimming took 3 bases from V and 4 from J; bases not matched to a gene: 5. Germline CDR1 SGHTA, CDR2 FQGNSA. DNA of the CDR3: TGTGCCAGCAGCTTTATCCAGCGGGAGTACGAGCAGTACTTC. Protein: CASSFIQREYEQYF.

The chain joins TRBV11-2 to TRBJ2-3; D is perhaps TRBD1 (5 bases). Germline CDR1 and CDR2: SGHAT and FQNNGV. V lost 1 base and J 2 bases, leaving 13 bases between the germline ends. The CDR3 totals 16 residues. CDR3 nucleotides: TGTGCCAGCAGCTTAGGGATCAACAGGTACACAGATACGCAGTATTTT. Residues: CASSLGINRYTDTQYF. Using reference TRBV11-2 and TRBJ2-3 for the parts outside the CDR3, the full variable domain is EAGVAQSPRYKIIEKRQSVAFWCNPISGHATLYWYQQILGQGPKLLIQFQNNGVVDDSQLPKDRFSAERLKGVDSTLKIQPAKLEDSAVYLCASSLGINRYTDTQYFGPGTRLTVL.

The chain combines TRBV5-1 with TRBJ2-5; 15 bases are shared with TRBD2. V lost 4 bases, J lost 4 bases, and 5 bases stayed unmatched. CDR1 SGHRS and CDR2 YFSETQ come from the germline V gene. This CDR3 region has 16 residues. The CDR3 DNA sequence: TGCGCCAGCAGCCCAGGACTAGCGGGAGGGCCAGAGACCCAGTACTTC. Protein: CASSPGLAGGPETQYF.

CDR3 residues: CAWTTRGVNEQFF. In DNA form, the CDR3 reads TGTGCCTGGACCACCCGAGGGGTTAATGAGCAGTTCTTC. The J gene is TRBJ2-1, the V gene TRBV30; D is tentatively TRBD1 or TRBD2 (5 bases each). Germline V gene data show CDR1 as GTSNPN and CDR2 as SVGIG (reference sequence). Trimming left V 4 bases short and J 7 bases short, with 14 bases between. The CDR3 sequence is 13 residues long.

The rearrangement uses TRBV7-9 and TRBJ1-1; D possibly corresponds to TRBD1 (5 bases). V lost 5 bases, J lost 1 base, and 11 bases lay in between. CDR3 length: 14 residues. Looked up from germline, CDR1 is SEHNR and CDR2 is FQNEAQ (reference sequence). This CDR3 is CASSLREQNTEAFF. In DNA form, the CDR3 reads TGTGCCAGCAGCCTCAGGGAACAGAACACTGAAGCTTTCTTT.

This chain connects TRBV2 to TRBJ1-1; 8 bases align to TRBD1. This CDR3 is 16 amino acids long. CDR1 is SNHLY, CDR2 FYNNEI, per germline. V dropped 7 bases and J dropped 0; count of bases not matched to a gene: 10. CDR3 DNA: TGTGCCAGCACCTATATTCGGACAGGGATGAACACTGAAGCTTTCTTT. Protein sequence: CASTYIRTGMNTEAFF. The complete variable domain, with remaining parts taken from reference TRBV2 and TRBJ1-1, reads EPEVTQTPSHQVTQMGQEVILRCVPISNHLYFYWYRQILGQKVEFLVSFYNNEISEKSEIFDDQFSVERPDGSNFTLKIRSTKLEDSAMYFCASTYIRTGMNTEAFFGQGTRLTVV.

The CDR3 coding sequence is TGTGCCAGCAGCGTAGGTGGGGGGGCCGATACGCAGTATTTT. Protein sequence: CASSVGGGADTQYF. This chain uses TRBV9 with TRBJ2-3; a possible D gene is TRBD2 (7 bases). The CDR3 is 14 residues long. Trimming pared 0 bases from V and 6 bases from J, leaving 11 bases between. Per germline, CDR1 SGDLS and CDR2 YYNGEE.